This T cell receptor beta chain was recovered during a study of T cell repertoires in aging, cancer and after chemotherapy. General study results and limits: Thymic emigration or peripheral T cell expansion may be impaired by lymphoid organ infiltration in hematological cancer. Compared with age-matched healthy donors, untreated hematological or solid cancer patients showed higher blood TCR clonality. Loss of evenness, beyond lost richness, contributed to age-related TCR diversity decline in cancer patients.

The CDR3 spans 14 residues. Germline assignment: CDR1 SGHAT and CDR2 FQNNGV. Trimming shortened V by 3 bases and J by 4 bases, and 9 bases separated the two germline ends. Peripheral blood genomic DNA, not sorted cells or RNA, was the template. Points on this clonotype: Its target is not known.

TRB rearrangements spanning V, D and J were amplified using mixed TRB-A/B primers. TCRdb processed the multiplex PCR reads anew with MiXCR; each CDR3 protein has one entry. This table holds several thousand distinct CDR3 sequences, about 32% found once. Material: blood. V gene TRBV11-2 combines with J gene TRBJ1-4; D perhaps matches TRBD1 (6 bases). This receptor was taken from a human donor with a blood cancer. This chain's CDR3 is CASSFGQSNEKLFF. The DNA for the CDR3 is TGTGCCAGCAGCTTCGGACAGAGTAATGAAAAACTGTTTTTT.